These T cell receptor beta chains were read from a single sample in a study of blood T cell repertoires in COVID-19. Sequenced by immunoSEQ multiplex PCR; TCRdb stores in-frame clones only, minus some. The data hold some 390,000 clones, with approximately 89% observed a single time. Sequencing input: peripheral blood. These TCRs come from a woman in her thirties or forties with COVID-19, enrolled during active disease. The CDR3 runs from the conserved cysteine through the conserved F or W. The D gene is left open where the match is weak. A row's size may be missing; if present it is once, few, many or a size class.

>TRBV20-1|-|TRBD1|TRBJ1-1
CSARVQGAAFF
TGCAGTGCTAGGGTTCAGGGGGCAGCTTTCTTT
>TRBV27|-|TRBD2|TRBJ2-1
CASGLAGVNEQFF
TGTGCCAGCGGACTAGCGGGGGTCAATGAGCAGTTCTTC
>TRBV19|-|-|TRBJ1-5
CASSSLTANQPQHF
TGTGCCAGTAGTAGCCTGACAGCAAATCAGCCCCAGCATTTT
>TRBV7-3|-|TRBD1|TRBJ2-6
CASSLPPGGNISGANVLTF
TGTGCCAGCAGCTTACCCCCAGGGGGAAATATTTCTGGGGCCAACGTCCTGACTTTC
>TRBV30|few|-|TRBJ1-2
CAWSHRVSGRQGYTF
TGTGCCTGGAGTCACCGGGTCTCAGGGCGGCAGGGCTACACCTTC
>TRBV21-1|-|-|TRBJ1-1
CASSNLKQGPDTEAFF
TGTGCCAGCAGCAATCTAAAACAGGGTCCCGACACTGAAGCTTTCTTT
>TRBV7-9|-|-|TRBJ1-3
CASSPAGGGNTIYF
TGTGCCAGCAGCCCCGCGGGGGGAGGAAACACCATATATTTT
>TRBV28|-|TRBD1|TRBJ1-5
CASSFGTGHQPQHF
TGTGCCAGCAGTTTCGGGACAGGGCATCAGCCCCAGCATTTT
>TRBV6-5|-|-|TRBJ1-2
CASSYSGGRYGYTF
TGTGCCAGCAGTTACTCAGGAGGGCGCTATGGCTACACCTTC
>TRBV6-1|few|-|TRBJ2-1
CASSDPGWRQFF
TGTGCCAGCAGTGACCCAGGGTGGAGGCAGTTCTTC
>TRBV15|-|-|TRBJ2-5
CATSRDLSQETQYF
TGTGCCACCAGCAGAGATCTCAGTCAGGAGACCCAGTACTTC
>TRBV28|-|-|TRBJ2-7
CASSLRGRVNEQYF
TGTGCCAGCAGTTTGCGCGGCCGGGTCAACGAGCAGTACTTC
>TRBV2|-|-|TRBJ1-3
CASSEAHGNTIYF
TGTGCCAGCAGTGAGGCACATGGAAACACCATATATTTT
>TRBV5-1|-|-|TRBJ1-2
CASSLGGLTGRLEGYTF
TGCGCCAGCAGCTTGGGGGGGCTTACAGGGAGATTGGAAGGCTACACCTTC
>TRBV7-9|-|TRBD1|TRBJ1-1
CASSWEARGATEAFF
TGTGCCAGCAGCTGGGAGGCCAGGGGGGCCACTGAAGCTTTCTTT
>TRBV15|-|TRBD2|TRBJ2-1
CATSSTPGTSGVNEQFF
TGTGCCACCAGCAGTACCCCCGGGACTAGCGGTGTCAATGAGCAGTTCTTC
>TRBV29-1|-|TRBD1|TRBJ1-3
CSVETGTAGNTIYF
TGCAGCGTCGAAACCGGGACAGCTGGAAACACCATATATTTT